The 31 T cell receptor beta chains presented below share a single source sample, sequenced in a study of T cell repertoires in cytomegalovirus infection. TCRdb analysed the reads with MiXCR anew, one entry per CDR3 protein. The data show 150,000 to 200,000 distinct CDR3 sequences, with 13% to 15% seen just once and 27% held by the top ten. The sequenced sample consisted of PBMCs. The receptor set was obtained from a human donor in good health (CMV status not recorded). Some clones in this sample may be carry-over from other donors' samples.

This clonotype was detected ten times or more. The V call is TRBV7-2, the J call TRBJ2-7; a weak D match, TRBD1 (5 bases). The CDR3 length is 14 residues. The germline gives CDR1 SGHTA, CDR2 FQGNSA. Between the trimmed V and J ends, which lost 4 bases and 3 bases, there was a span of 13 bases. The CDR3 reads CASSSLSQGYEQYF. The CDR3, as DNA: TGTGCCAGCAGCTCTCTGTCCCAGGGCTACGAGCAGTACTTC.

The CDR3 here is CSATAGVGSNQPQHF. Written as DNA, the CDR3 is TGCAGTGCTACAGCGGGGGTGGGTAGCAATCAGCCCCAGCATTTT. V is TRBV20-1 and J is TRBJ1-5; TRBD1 is a possible D gene (5 bases). V was shortened by 4 bases and J by 0 bases, with 13 bases between the two germline ends. The CDR3 covers 15 residues. Germline CDR1 is DFQATT and CDR2 is SNEGSKA (reference sequence).

This clonotype has more than one count but fewer than ten. V and J are TRBV18 and TRBJ1-6; 7 nucleotides align to TRBD1. Looked up from germline, CDR1 is KGHSH and CDR2 is LQKENI. The CDR3 loop spans 16 amino acids. V gave up 4 bases and J gave up 7 bases; unmatched junction bases: 10. Here the CDR3 reads CASSRGRDRVNSPLHF. The CDR3 region has the DNA TGTGCCAGCTCACGGGGTAGGGACAGAGTGAATTCACCCCTCCACTTT.

This rearrangement joins TRBV5-1 to TRBJ1-4; a possible D gene is TRBD1 (5 bases). CDR1 and CDR2 (germline): SGHRS, YFSETQ. Between the trimmed V and J ends, which lost 6 bases and 5 bases, there was a span of 11 bases. CDR3 length equals 13 residues. The chain's CDR3 is CASTRDGNEKLFF. CDR3 bases: TGCGCCAGCACCCGGGACGGCAATGAAAAACTGTTTTTT.

J is TRBJ1-1 and V is TRBV7-9; D not resolved. There are 14 residues in the CDR3. Germline CDR1 and CDR2: SEHNR and FQNEAQ (reference sequence). V gave up 5 bases and J gave up 5 bases, with 15 bases separating them. For the CDR3, the DNA is TGTGCCAGCAGCCCCCAACCGGGAAGGACTGAAGCTTTCTTT. This gives the protein CASSPQPGRTEAFF.

The genes are TRBV27 and TRBJ2-7; TRBD1 matches 11 bases. Germline V lookup: CDR1 MNHEY, CDR2 SMNVEV (reference sequence). J lost 4 bases, V lost 6 bases, and 8 bases had no gene match. The length of the CDR3 is 15 residues. CDR3 sequence reads: CASRPGQGASYEQYF. The CDR3 nucleotides are TGTGCCAGCAGACCTGGACAGGGGGCATCATACGAGCAGTACTTC.

The J gene is TRBJ1-1, the V gene TRBV20-1; a weak D match, TRBD1 (5 bases). This CDR3 is 14 amino acids long. With 5 bases removed from V and 1 base from J, the gap between germline ends came to 14 bases. The V gene's germline CDR1 is DFQATT and CDR2 SNEGSKA (reference sequence). Here the CDR3 DNA reads TGCAGTGCTGATCCGGGACGGGGGAACACTGAAGCTTTCTTT. The encoded protein is CSADPGRGNTEAFF.

This clonotype was recorded many times. The V gene is TRBV7-9, the J gene TRBJ1-4; no firm D call. Trimming removed 1 base from V and 0 bases from J, with 3 bases in between. The CDR3 consists of 14 residues. Germline loops: CDR1 SEHNR, CDR2 FQNEAQ (reference sequence). The CDR3 region has the DNA TGTGCCAGCAGCTTAGGAACAACTAATGAAAAACTGTTTTTT. This translates into CASSLGTTNEKLFF.

This clonotype was counted between two and nine times. V usage is TRBV15 and J usage is TRBJ2-7, with unresolved D. The CDR3 has 15 residues. The germline V gene encodes CDR1 LNHNV and CDR2 YYDKDF (reference sequence). The V end lost 0 bases, the J end lost 0 bases, and 9 bases lay between the germline ends. The CDR3 DNA reads TGTGCCACCAGCAGAGATAGTGGGCCCTCCTACGAGCAGTACTTC. It specifies CATSRDSGPSYEQYF.

This clonotype was detected only a few times. The genes are TRBV19 and TRBJ1-1; the D gene is possibly TRBD1 (5 bases). The germline V gene has CDR1 LNHDA and CDR2 SQIVND (reference sequence). Trimming pared 8 bases from V and 1 base from J, leaving 11 bases between. CDR3 length equals 13 residues. The DNA for the CDR3 is TGTGCCAGTGGTGGGGGGTGGAACACTGAAGCTTTCTTT. It codes for CASGGGWNTEAFF.

Concerning this clonotype itself: At one end the junction does not follow the germline gene, possibly because of a read error. The V and J genes are TRBV19 and TRBJ2-1; D gene uncertain. This CDR3 has 15 residues. The germline gives CDR1 LNHDA, CDR2 SQIVND (reference sequence). The CDR3 nucleotides are TGTGCCAGTAGTGGTTGGTCAACCGAGTCAGGTGAGCAGTGCTTC. Translating gives CASSGWSTESGEQCF.

The chain uses TRBV11-2 and TRBJ2-5; 7 bases line up with TRBD2. The V segment lost 4 bases and the J segment 5 bases; nucleotides outside the gene matches: 10. Germline assignment: CDR1 SGHAT and CDR2 FQNNGV. The CDR3 consists of 15 residues. The CDR3 region has the DNA TGTGCCAGCAGCTCCCTAAAGGGAGGGGAGGAGACCCAGTACTTC. Translated: CASSSLKGGEETQYF.

The rearrangement uses TRBV27 and TRBJ2-2, with 8 bases identical to TRBD1. Losses at the gene ends were 5 bases for V and 1 base for J; bases not matched to a gene: 6. The CDR3 sequence is 16 residues long. Germline assignment: CDR1 MNHEY and CDR2 SMNVEV (reference sequence). CDR3 bases: TGTGCCAGCAGTGCCGGGACAGGCCGGAACACCGGGGAGCTGTTTTTT. This encodes CASSAGTGRNTGELFF.

The sample holds many counts of this clonotype. The rearrangement joins TRBV7-6 to TRBJ2-3; 10 nucleotides line up with TRBD1. Per the germline V gene, CDR1 is SGHVS and CDR2 is FNYEAQ. The CDR3 is 17 amino acids. The J segment lost 0 bases and the V segment lost 2 bases, leaving 5 bases of the junction unmatched. The CDR3: CASSLRDRGPSTDTQYF. CDR3 sequence (DNA): TGTGCCAGCAGCTTAAGGGACAGGGGCCCTAGCACAGATACGCAGTATTTT.

This clonotype was detected ten times or more. V usage is TRBV7-8 and J usage is TRBJ2-5; TRBD2 aligns across 14 bases. The CDR3 runs to 18 residues. In germline, CDR1 is SGHVS, CDR2 FQNEAQ. Unmatched junction bases numbered 9, after V lost 2 bases and J lost 4 bases. For the CDR3, the DNA is TGTGCCAGCAGCTTAATCGTGCCCGGGACTAGCGGGGGAGAGACCCAGTACTTC. Translation gives CASSLIVPGTSGGETQYF.

This clonotype was detected only a few times. The J gene is TRBJ1-5, the V gene TRBV15, with unresolved D. The CDR3 has 14 amino acids. The germline V gene encodes CDR1 LNHNV and CDR2 YYDKDF (reference sequence). Trimming removed 2 bases from V and 2 bases from J, with 7 bases in between. The CDR3 DNA follows: TGTGCCACCAGCAGACATATCCGCAATCAGCCCCAGCATTTT. Translation: CATSRHIRNQPQHF.

This clonotype was counted only a few times. Here the CDR3 reads CASSSGPGNEQYF. CDR3 DNA: TGTGCCAGCAGCTCGGGGCCGGGCAACGAGCAGTACTTC. The chain recombines TRBV7-9 with TRBJ2-7; D may match TRBD1 or TRBD2 (5 bases each). V lost 4 bases to trimming and J lost 5 bases, with 12 bases between them. Germline lookup yields CDR1 SEHNR and CDR2 FQNEAQ (reference sequence). The length of the CDR3 is 13 residues.

The V gene is TRBV19, the J gene TRBJ2-1; perhaps TRBD2 as D (5 bases). V was shortened by 5 bases and J by 9 bases, with 11 bases between the two germline ends. The CDR3 runs to 12 residues. Germline assignment: CDR1 LNHDA and CDR2 SQIVND (reference sequence). The CDR3 region has the DNA TGTGCCAGTAGTCTAGCCCCCGGTGAGCAGTTCTTC. This sequence encodes CASSLAPGEQFF.

This clonotype was observed at least ten times. The rearrangement uses TRBV6-1 and TRBJ2-7, with D perhaps matching TRBD1 (5 bases). The V end was cut by 0 bases, the J end by 4 bases, with 25 bases between. CDR3 size: 19 residues. Germline CDR1 is MNHNS and CDR2 is SASEGT. Written as DNA, the CDR3 is TGTGCCAGCAGTGAAGCGGGTTTTTTCTCCCATCCAGGGTCTTACGAGCAGTACTTC. This sequence encodes CASSEAGFFSHPGSYEQYF.

This clonotype was counted a few times. The CDR3 region is CASSPGTGGTGELFF. The CDR3 region has the DNA TGCGCCAGCAGCCCCGGGACAGGGGGCACCGGGGAGCTGTTTTTT. This chain connects TRBV5-1 to TRBJ2-2, with 11 bases matching TRBD1. Losses at the gene ends were 4 bases for V and 4 bases for J; bases not matched to a gene: 3. Per germline, CDR1 SGHRS and CDR2 YFSETQ. The CDR3 spans 15 residues. Full variable domain (remainder filled in from reference TRBV5-1 and TRBJ2-2): KAGVTQTPRYLIKTRGQQVTLSCSPISGHRSVSWYQQTPGQGLQFLFEYFSETQRNKGNFPGRFSGRQFSNSRSEMNVSTLELGDSALYLCASSPGTGGTGELFFGEGSRLTVL.

This clonotype has a count of ten or more. The V gene is TRBV6-2 or TRBV6-3, the J gene TRBJ2-2; 7 bases line up with TRBD2. Germline loops: CDR1 MNHEY, CDR2 SVGEGT. The CDR3 covers 15 residues. V gave up 7 bases and J gave up 3 bases; unmatched junction bases: 8. The CDR3 coding sequence is TGTGCCAGCAAATCGGTGGGAGGGGACACCGGGGAGCTGTTTTTT. Translating it yields CASKSVGGDTGELFF.

The CDR3 spells CASSQDLRVNQPQHF. CDR3 DNA sequence: TGCGCCAGCAGCCAAGATCTACGGGTAAATCAGCCCCAGCATTTT. This chain joins TRBV4-1 and TRBJ1-5; D uncertain. This CDR3 is built from 15 residues. Germline V gene sequence: CDR1 MGHRA, CDR2 YSYEKL. V was trimmed by 0 bases and J by 4 bases, leaving 10 bases between them.

The table lists this clonotype with many counts. The genes are TRBV12-3 or TRBV12-4 and TRBJ1-2; D not resolved. The CDR3 is 12 residues long. V shed 3 bases and J shed 8 bases, with 10 bases lying between them. CDR3 bases: TGTGCCAGCAGTTTCTCCGGTGGGGGCTACACCTTC. Protein sequence: CASSFSGGGYTF.

At least ten counts were recorded for this clonotype. The chain joins TRBV7-2 to TRBJ2-1; D ambiguous. V lost 1 base to trimming and J lost 2 bases, with 9 bases between them. The CDR3 is 15 amino acids. Germline V gene lookup returns CDR1 SGHTA and CDR2 FQGNSA. DNA for the CDR3: TGTGCCAGCAGCTTAGTTCCTAACCCCTACAATGAGCAGTTCTTC. This codes for CASSLVPNPYNEQFF.

This clonotype occurred many times. J is TRBJ2-7 and V is TRBV6-1; 9 bases are shared with TRBD1. The germline V gene has CDR1 MNHNS and CDR2 SASEGT. J gave up 4 bases and V 4 bases, and 5 bases lay outside the gene matches. The CDR3 is made up of 14 amino acids. This CDR3 reads CASSAGTGKYEQYF. CDR3 nucleotides: TGTGCCAGCAGTGCCGGGACAGGGAAATACGAGCAGTACTTC.

The V and J genes are TRBV14 and TRBJ2-1, with D possibly being TRBD2 (6 bases). Germline V gives CDR1 SGHDN, CDR2 FVKESK. Trimming pared 1 base from V and 0 bases from J, leaving 13 bases between. The CDR3 has 17 residues. The CDR3 loop is CASSQVSGLSSYNEQFF. CDR3 sequence (DNA): TGTGCCAGCAGCCAAGTTAGCGGCCTTAGCTCCTACAATGAGCAGTTCTTC.

The V and J genes are TRBV7-6 and TRBJ2-2; 12 nucleotides align to TRBD2. Germline CDR1 and CDR2: SGHVS and FNYEAQ. CDR3 size: 18 residues. J gave up 3 bases and V 4 bases, and 9 bases lay outside the gene matches. The CDR3 DNA reads TGTGCCAGCAGCTACTCGACTAGCGGGAGTCTTCACACCGGGGAGCTGTTTTTT. Protein product: CASSYSTSGSLHTGELFF.

This clonotype has ten or more counts. The V gene is TRBV7-3, the J gene TRBJ1-1; no clear D. The CDR3 is made up of 13 amino acids. Germline V CDR1 and CDR2: SGHTA, FQGTGA. V dropped 3 bases and J dropped 2 bases, with 7 bases sitting between them. The CDR3 nucleotides are TGTGCCAGCAGCTTTTGGCCCAACACTGAAGCTTTCTTT. This translates into CASSFWPNTEAFF.

This clonotype was picked up a small number of times. The rearrangement joins TRBV5-1 to TRBJ1-1; D is ambiguous. This CDR3 spans 11 amino acids. CDR1 and CDR2 (germline): SGHRS, YFSETQ. Deletions cut 6 bases from V and 1 base from J, with 4 bases between. The CDR3 nucleotides read TGCGCCAGCAAGGGGAACACTGAAGCTTTCTTT. Its translation is CASKGNTEAFF.

This clonotype was detected ten times or more. V and J are TRBV6-1 and TRBJ1-6; maybe TRBD1 (6 bases). V lost 6 bases and J lost 5, with 14 bases in between. CDR3 length equals 15 residues. In germline, CDR1 is MNHNS, CDR2 SASEGT. The CDR3 sequence: CASRPPGADNSPLHF. CDR3 nucleotide sequence: TGTGCCAGCAGGCCCCCAGGGGCCGATAATTCACCCCTCCACTTT.

The chain joins TRBV3-1 to TRBJ1-2; D remains ambiguous. CDR3 size: 16 residues. Between the trimmed V and J ends, which lost 4 bases and 4 bases, there was a span of 19 bases. Germline-derived CDR1 and CDR2 are LGHDT and YNNKEL (reference sequence). The DNA for the CDR3 is TGTGCCAGCAGCCCACAACCTTCTCGGACGAGCTATGGCTACACCTTC. Translating gives CASSPQPSRTSYGYTF.